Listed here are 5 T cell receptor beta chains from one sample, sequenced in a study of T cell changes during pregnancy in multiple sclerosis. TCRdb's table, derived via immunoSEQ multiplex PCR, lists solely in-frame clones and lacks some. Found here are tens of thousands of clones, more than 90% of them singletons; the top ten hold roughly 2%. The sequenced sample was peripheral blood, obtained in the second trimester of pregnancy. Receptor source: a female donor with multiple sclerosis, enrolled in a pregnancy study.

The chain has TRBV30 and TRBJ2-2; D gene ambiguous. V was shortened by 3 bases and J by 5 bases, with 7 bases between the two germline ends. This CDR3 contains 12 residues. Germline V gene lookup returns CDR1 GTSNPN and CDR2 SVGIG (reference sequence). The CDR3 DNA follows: TGTGCCTGGAGCTTGGAGACCGGGGAGCTGTTTTTT. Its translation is CAWSLETGELFF.

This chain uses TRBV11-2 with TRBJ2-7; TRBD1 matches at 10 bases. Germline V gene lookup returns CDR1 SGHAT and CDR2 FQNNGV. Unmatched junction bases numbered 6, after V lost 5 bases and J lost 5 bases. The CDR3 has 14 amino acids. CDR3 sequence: CASSPDRGFHEQYF. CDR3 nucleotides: TGTGCCAGCAGCCCGGACAGGGGGTTCCACGAGCAGTACTTC. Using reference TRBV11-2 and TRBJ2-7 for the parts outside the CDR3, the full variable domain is EAGVAQSPRYKIIEKRQSVAFWCNPISGHATLYWYQQILGQGPKLLIQFQNNGVVDDSQLPKDRFSAERLKGVDSTLKIQPAKLEDSAVYLCASSPDRGFHEQYFGPGTRLTVT.

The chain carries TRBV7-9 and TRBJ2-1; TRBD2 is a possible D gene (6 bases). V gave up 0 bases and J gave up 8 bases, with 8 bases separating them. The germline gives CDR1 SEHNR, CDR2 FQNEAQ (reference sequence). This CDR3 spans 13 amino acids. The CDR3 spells CASSLAGGDEQFF. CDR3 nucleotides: TGTGCCAGCAGCTTAGCGGGAGGAGATGAGCAGTTCTTC.

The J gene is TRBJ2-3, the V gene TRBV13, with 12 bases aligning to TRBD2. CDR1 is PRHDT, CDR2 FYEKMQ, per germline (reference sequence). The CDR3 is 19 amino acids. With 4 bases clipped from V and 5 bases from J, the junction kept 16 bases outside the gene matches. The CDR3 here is CASSSHKILTSGSQDTQYF. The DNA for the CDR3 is TGTGCCAGCAGCTCACACAAAATCCTGACTAGCGGGAGCCAAGATACGCAGTATTTT.

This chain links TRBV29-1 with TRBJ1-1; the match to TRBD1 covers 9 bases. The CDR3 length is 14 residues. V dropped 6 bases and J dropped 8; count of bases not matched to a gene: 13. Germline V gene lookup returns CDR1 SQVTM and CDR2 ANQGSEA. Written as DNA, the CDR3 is TGCAGCGTGGGACAGGGATTCGGTACTGAGGAAGCTTTCTTT. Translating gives CSVGQGFGTEEAFF. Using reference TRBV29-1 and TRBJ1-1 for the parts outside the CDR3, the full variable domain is SAVISQKPSRDICQRGTSLTIQCQVDSQVTMMFWYRQQPGQSLTLIATANQGSEATYESGFVIDKFPISRPNLTFSTLTVSNMSPEDSSIYLCSVGQGFGTEEAFFGQGTRLTVV.